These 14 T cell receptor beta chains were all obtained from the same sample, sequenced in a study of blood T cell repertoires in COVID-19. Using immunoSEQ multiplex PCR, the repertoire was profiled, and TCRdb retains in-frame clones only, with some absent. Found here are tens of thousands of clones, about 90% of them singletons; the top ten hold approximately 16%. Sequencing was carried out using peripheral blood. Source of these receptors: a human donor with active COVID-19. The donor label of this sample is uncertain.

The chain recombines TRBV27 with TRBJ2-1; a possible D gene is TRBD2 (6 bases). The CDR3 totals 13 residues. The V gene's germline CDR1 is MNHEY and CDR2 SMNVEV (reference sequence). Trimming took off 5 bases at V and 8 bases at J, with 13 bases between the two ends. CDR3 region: CASSPRGTHEQFF. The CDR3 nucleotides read TGTGCCAGCAGTCCTCGGGGGACCCATGAGCAGTTCTTC.

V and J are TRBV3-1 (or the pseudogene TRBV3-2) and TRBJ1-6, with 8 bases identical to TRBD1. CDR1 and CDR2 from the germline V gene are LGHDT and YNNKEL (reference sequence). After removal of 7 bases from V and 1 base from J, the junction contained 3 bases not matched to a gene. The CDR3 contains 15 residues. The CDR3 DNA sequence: TGTGCCAGCACAGGGGGCAGTTCCTATAATTCACCCCTCCACTTT. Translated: CASTGGSSYNSPLHF.

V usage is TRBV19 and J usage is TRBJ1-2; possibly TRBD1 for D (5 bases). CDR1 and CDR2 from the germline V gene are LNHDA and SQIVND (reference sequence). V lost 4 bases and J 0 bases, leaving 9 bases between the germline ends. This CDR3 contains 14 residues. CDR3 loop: CASSNQGSNYGYTF. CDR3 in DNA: TGTGCCAGTAGTAATCAGGGATCTAACTATGGCTACACCTTC.

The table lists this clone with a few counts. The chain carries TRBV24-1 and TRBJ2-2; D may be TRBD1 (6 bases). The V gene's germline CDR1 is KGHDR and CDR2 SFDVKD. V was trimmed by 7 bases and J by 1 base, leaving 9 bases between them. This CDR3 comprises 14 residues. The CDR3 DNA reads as TGTGCCACCAGGCCGGGACAGAACACCGGGGAGCTGTTTTTT. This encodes CATRPGQNTGELFF.

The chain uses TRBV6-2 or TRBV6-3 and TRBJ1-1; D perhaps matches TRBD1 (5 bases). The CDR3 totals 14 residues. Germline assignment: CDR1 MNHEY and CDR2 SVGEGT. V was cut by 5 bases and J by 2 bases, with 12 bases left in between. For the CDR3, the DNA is TGTGCCAGCAGTCCCACAGGTATCAACACTGAAGCTTTCTTT. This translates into CASSPTGINTEAFF.

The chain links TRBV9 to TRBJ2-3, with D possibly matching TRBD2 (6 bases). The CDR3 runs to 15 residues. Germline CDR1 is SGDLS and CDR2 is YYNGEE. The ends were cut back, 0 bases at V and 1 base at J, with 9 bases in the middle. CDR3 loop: CASSVDWGGTDTQYF. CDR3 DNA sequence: TGTGCCAGCAGCGTAGACTGGGGGGGCACAGATACGCAGTATTTT.

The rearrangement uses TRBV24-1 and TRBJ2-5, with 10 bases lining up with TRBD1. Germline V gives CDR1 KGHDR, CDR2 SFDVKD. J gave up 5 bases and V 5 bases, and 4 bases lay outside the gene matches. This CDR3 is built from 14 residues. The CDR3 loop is CATSASGQGETQYF. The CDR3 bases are TGTGCCACCAGTGCTTCGGGACAGGGGGAGACCCAGTACTTC.

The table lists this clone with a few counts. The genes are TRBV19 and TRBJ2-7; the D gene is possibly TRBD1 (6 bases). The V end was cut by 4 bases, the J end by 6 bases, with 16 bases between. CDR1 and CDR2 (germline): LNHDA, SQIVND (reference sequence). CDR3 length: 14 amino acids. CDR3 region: CASSKVKGVGEQYF. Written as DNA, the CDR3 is TGTGCCAGTAGTAAGGTTAAGGGGGTTGGCGAGCAGTACTTC. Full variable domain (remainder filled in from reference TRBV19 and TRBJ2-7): DGGITQSPKYLFRKEGQNVTLSCEQNLNHDAMYWYRQDPGQGLRLIYYSQIVNDFQKGDIAEGYSVSREKKESFPLTVTSAQKNPTAFYLCASSKVKGVGEQYFGPGTRLTVT.

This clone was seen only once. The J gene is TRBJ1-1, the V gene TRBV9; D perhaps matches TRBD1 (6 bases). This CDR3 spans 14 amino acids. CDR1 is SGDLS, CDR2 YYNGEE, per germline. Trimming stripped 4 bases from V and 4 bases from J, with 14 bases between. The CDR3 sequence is CASSPGIGGTEAFF. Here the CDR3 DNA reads TGTGCCAGCAGCCCCGGAATAGGGGGCACTGAAGCTTTCTTT.

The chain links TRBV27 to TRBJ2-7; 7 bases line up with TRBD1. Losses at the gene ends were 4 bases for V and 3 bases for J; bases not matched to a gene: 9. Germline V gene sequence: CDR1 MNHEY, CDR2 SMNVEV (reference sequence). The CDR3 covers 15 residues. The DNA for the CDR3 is TGTGCCAGCAGTTCCAGACAGGGCCTACTCTACGAGCAGTACTTC. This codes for CASSSRQGLLYEQYF.

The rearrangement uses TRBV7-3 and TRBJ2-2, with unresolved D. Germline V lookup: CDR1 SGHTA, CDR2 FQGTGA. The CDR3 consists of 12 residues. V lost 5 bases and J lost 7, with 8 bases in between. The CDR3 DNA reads TGTGCCAGCAGCCGCGAGCTCGGGGAGCTGTTTTTT. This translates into CASSRELGELFF.

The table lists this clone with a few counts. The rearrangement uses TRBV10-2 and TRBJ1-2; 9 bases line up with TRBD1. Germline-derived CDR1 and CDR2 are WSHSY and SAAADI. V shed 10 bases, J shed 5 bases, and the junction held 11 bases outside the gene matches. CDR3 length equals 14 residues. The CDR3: CATLGTGQWYGYTF. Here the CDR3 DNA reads TGCGCCACCCTAGGGACAGGGCAATGGTATGGCTACACCTTC.

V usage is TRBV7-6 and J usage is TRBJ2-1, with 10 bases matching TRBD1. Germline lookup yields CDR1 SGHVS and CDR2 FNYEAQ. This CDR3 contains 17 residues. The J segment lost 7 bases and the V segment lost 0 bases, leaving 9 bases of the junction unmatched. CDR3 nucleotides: TGTGCCAGCAGCTTAGCTGACAGGGGGCATCCCCGAAATGAGCAGTTCTTC. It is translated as CASSLADRGHPRNEQFF.

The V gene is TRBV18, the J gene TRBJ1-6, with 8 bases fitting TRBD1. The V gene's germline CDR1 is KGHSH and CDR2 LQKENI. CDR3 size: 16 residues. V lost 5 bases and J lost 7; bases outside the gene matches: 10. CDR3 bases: TGTGCCAGCTCATCAGGTCCAGGGGGCTACAATTCACCCCTCCACTTT. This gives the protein CASSSGPGGYNSPLHF.